Following are 18 T cell receptor beta chains from one sample sequenced in a study of T cells in Graves' hyperthyroidism and ophthalmopathy. There were TCR beta CDR3 regions amplified from RNA transcripts. When the TCR CDR3 underwent first-round RT-PCR, the HTBI primer set was used. TCRdb reanalysed the multiplex PCR reads using MiXCR and keeps one entry per CDR3 protein. The data show 500,000 to 750,000 distinct CDR3 sequences, with under 60% seen just once and about 8.3% held by the top ten. The sequencing sample was made of peripheral blood or thyroid tissue (not recorded which). The source of these receptors is a woman aged 18-29 years with Graves' hyperthyroidism.

This clonotype showed up many times. The chain links TRBV5-6 to TRBJ2-5; tentative D call: TRBD2 (6 bases). Germline values: CDR1 SGHDT, CDR2 YYEEEE. V shed 2 bases and J shed 4 bases, with 12 bases lying between them. The CDR3 length is 14 residues. The CDR3 DNA reads as TGTGCCAGCAGCTTCTTGCGGGGAGGAGAGACCCAGTACTTC. Translation gives CASSFLRGGETQYF.

The chain recombines TRBV27 with TRBJ2-7; 7 bases are shared with TRBD2. The CDR3 has 16 amino acids. The ends lost 3 bases at V and 4 bases at J; junction bases unmatched: 12. Germline CDR1 and CDR2: MNHEY and SMNVEV (reference sequence). The CDR3 is CASSFRGRGGLYEQYF. The CDR3 region has the DNA TGTGCCAGCAGTTTCCGTGGTAGGGGAGGGCTTTACGAGCAGTACTTC.

This chain links TRBV13 with TRBJ2-3; TRBD2 matches 10 bases. The CDR3 is 15 residues long. Trimming removed 4 bases from V and 5 bases from J; junction bases left unmatched: 6. Germline V gene lookup returns CDR1 PRHDT and CDR2 FYEKMQ (reference sequence). Here the CDR3 reads CASSWGLAFGDTQYF. DNA of the CDR3: TGTGCCAGCAGCTGGGGACTAGCGTTTGGAGATACGCAGTATTTT.

This chain uses TRBV2 with TRBJ2-7; the D gene is possibly TRBD2 (6 bases). The CDR3 extends over 13 amino acids. Germline lookup yields CDR1 SNHLY and CDR2 FYNNEI. V lost 5 bases and J 7 bases, leaving 15 bases between the germline ends. CDR3 region: CASSKGPAGEQYF. The DNA for the CDR3 is TGTGCCAGCAGTAAAGGACCGGCGGGGGAGCAGTACTTC.

This clonotype was seen many times. This chain links TRBV6-5 with TRBJ2-2, with TRBD2 as a possible D gene (5 bases). The CDR3 has 16 residues. Between the trimmed V and J ends, which lost 5 bases and 4 bases, there was a span of 17 bases. Germline values: CDR1 MNHEY, CDR2 SVGAGI. CDR3 in amino acids: CASSPYLSGSTGELFF. The CDR3 bases are TGTGCCAGCAGTCCTTACTTGAGCGGATCCACCGGGGAGCTGTTTTTT.

In the case of this clonotype: Germline is not matched at one junction end, which may reflect a read error. The chain carries TRBV10-3 and TRBJ1-1; a possible D gene is TRBD1 (5 bases). CDR3 size: 15 residues. Germline lookup yields CDR1 ENHRY and CDR2 SYGVKD. The chain's CDR3 is CAIRFAGSASTEAFF. The CDR3 DNA is TGTGCCATCAGATTTGCAGGGAGCGCGAGCACTGAAGCTTTCTTC.

The V gene is TRBV25-1, the J gene TRBJ1-5; D is possibly TRBD1 (5 bases). The CDR3 covers 14 residues. V was shortened by 4 bases and J by 1 base, with 8 bases between the two germline ends. Germline CDR1 reads MGHDK; CDR2 reads SYGVNS. The DNA of the CDR3 is TGTGCCAGCAGTGGACAGAGGAGCAATCAGCCCCAGCATTTT. This translates into CASSGQRSNQPQHF.

This clonotype was recorded at least ten times. The V call is TRBV11-2, the J call TRBJ2-2; the D is unclear. Germline lookup yields CDR1 SGHAT and CDR2 FQNNGV. V dropped 0 bases and J dropped 5 bases, with 7 bases sitting between them. The CDR3 consists of 14 residues. The CDR3 protein is CASSLDYETGELFF. For the CDR3, the DNA is TGTGCCAGCAGCTTAGACTACGAGACCGGGGAGCTGTTTTTT.

Many counts were recorded for this clonotype. This sequence joins TRBV6-5 and TRBJ1-1; the D gene is possibly TRBD1 (6 bases). Germline lookup yields CDR1 MNHEY and CDR2 SVGAGI. The CDR3 runs to 11 residues. Trimming removed 6 bases at V and 7 bases at J, with 9 bases between. CDR3 sequence (DNA): TGTGCCAGCAGGACAGGAAATGAAGCTTTCTTT. Translation gives CASRTGNEAFF.

This clonotype was counted at least ten times. This CDR3 is CASSLARVTNEKLFF. CDR3 DNA: TGCGCCAGCAGCTTGGCCCGGGTGACTAATGAAAAACTGTTTTTT. The genes are TRBV5-1 and TRBJ1-4; no clear D. This CDR3 has 15 amino acids. V was cut by 0 bases and J by 2 bases, with 8 bases left in between. Germline CDR1 reads SGHRS; CDR2 reads YFSETQ.

In this sample, this clonotype turned up many times. This chain links TRBV20-1 with TRBJ2-7; 8 nucleotides match TRBD2. CDR3 length: 15 amino acids. Germline trimming cut 6 bases from V and 5 bases from J; bases unmatched to any gene: 15. CDR1 DFQATT and CDR2 SNEGSKA come from the germline V gene (reference sequence). CDR3 in amino acids: CSASNQAGAGHEQYF. The DNA for the CDR3 is TGCAGTGCCAGTAACCAAGCGGGAGCCGGCCACGAGCAGTACTTC.

In this sample, this clonotype turned up many times. This chain uses TRBV7-6 with TRBJ1-4, with TRBD1 matching over 9 bases. Germline CDR1 and CDR2: SGHVS and FNYEAQ. The CDR3 runs 14 residues. V was pared by 7 bases and J by 5 bases, with 5 bases of the junction left unmatched. CDR3 DNA sequence: TGTGCCAGCACCCTCGACAGGGGGAATGAAAAACTGTTTTTT. This encodes CASTLDRGNEKLFF.

The CDR3 coding sequence is TGTGCCATCAGTGAGAATCCCGGGGCAGCTCTAAACACTGAAGCTTTCTTT. Encoded protein: CAISENPGAALNTEAFF. J is TRBJ1-1 and V is TRBV10-3, with a weak D call TRBD1 (5 bases). Germline CDR1 ENHRY, CDR2 SYGVKD. This CDR3 is 17 amino acids long. V lost 2 bases, J lost 2 bases, and 18 bases lay in between.

The chain has TRBV29-1 and TRBJ1-5, with D hard to call. In germline, CDR1 is SQVTM, CDR2 ANQGSEA. This CDR3 has 16 amino acids. V was trimmed by 2 bases and J by 3 bases, leaving 17 bases between them. CDR3 sequence reads: CSVESLAGVINQPQHF. CDR3 nucleotide sequence: TGCAGCGTTGAATCCCTAGCGGGAGTGATCAATCAGCCCCAGCATTTT.

This clonotype was seen many times. V and J are TRBV5-5 and TRBJ1-6; no firm D call. V shed 1 base and J shed 8 bases, with 10 bases lying between them. Germline lookup yields CDR1 SGHKS and CDR2 YYEKEE (reference sequence). The CDR3 sequence is 14 residues long. CDR3 sequence (DNA): TGTGCCAGCAGCTTGACCAGTGCTCATTCACCCCTCCACTTT. Protein product: CASSLTSAHSPLHF.

Many counts were recorded for this clonotype. V usage is TRBV11-2 and J usage is TRBJ2-1; 15 bases agree with TRBD2. The CDR3 length is 17 residues. The germline V gene encodes CDR1 SGHAT and CDR2 FQNNGV. J lost 6 bases, V lost 5 bases, and 8 bases had no gene match. For the CDR3, the DNA is TGTGCCAGCAGCGGGGGACTAGCGGGAGGCTTTTTCAATGAGCAGTTCTTC. It codes for CASSGGLAGGFFNEQFF.

In this sample, this clonotype turned up many times. This rearrangement joins TRBV19 to TRBJ2-7; no firm D call. Germline V gene data show CDR1 as LNHDA and CDR2 as SQIVND (reference sequence). This CDR3 contains 14 residues. Trimming removed 5 bases at V and 6 bases at J, with 17 bases between. The chain's CDR3 is CASSSLERHGEQYF. In nucleotides, the CDR3 is TGTGCCAGTAGTTCCCTCGAGCGTCACGGCGAGCAGTACTTC.

The V and J genes are TRBV19 and TRBJ1-5, with D perhaps TRBD1 (5 bases). V dropped 5 bases and J dropped 3 bases, with 14 bases sitting between them. Germline lookup yields CDR1 LNHDA and CDR2 SQIVND (reference sequence). This CDR3 contains 15 residues. Here the CDR3 reads CASSVQRQFNQPQHF. The CDR3 nucleotides read TGTGCCAGTAGTGTACAGAGACAGTTCAATCAGCCCCAGCATTTT.